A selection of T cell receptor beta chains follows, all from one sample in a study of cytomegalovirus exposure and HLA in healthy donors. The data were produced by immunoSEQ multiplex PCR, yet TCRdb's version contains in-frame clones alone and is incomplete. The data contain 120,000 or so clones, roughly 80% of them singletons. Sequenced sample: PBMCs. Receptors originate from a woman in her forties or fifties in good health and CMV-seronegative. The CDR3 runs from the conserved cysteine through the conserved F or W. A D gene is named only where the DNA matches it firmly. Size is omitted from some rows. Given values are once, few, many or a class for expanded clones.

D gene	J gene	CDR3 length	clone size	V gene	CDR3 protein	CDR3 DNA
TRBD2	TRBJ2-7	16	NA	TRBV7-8	CASSFTSGRALDEQYF	TGTGCCAGCAGCTTCACTAGCGGGAGGGCCCTCGACGAGCAGTACTTC
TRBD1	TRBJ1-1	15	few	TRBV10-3	CAITRTGAMNTEAFF	TGTGCCATCACACGGACAGGGGCCATGAACACTGAAGCTTTCTTT
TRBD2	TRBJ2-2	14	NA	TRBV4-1	CASSQVSGSGELFF	TGCGCCAGCAGCCAAGTTAGCGGGAGCGGGGAGCTGTTTTTT
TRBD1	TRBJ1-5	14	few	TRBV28	CASRVQGNGQPQHF	TGTGCCAGCAGGGTACAGGGGAACGGTCAGCCCCAGCATTTT
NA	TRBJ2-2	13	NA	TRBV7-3	CASSRVYTGELFF	TGTGCCAGCAGCCGAGTATACACCGGGGAGCTGTTTTTT
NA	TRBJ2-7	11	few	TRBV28	CASSPRIEQYF	TGTGCCAGCAGTCCTAGGATCGAGCAGTACTTC
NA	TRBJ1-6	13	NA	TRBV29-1	CSASRDRGSPLHF	TGCAGCGCCTCCAGGGATAGAGGATCACCCCTCCACTTT
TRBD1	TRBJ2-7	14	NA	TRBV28	CASKDGTDAPEQYF	TGTGCCAGCAAGGACGGGACAGACGCACCCGAGCAGTACTTC
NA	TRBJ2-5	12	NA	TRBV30	CAWNGGQETQYF	TGTGCCTGGAACGGAGGACAAGAGACCCAGTACTTC
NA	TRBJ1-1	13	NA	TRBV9	CASARGGSTEAFF	TGTGCCAGCGCCCGGGGGGGCAGCACTGAAGCTTTCTTT
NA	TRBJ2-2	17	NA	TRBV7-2	CASSLAGLTANTGELFF	TGTGCCAGCAGCTTAGCTGGACTAACCGCGAACACCGGGGAGCTGTTTTTT
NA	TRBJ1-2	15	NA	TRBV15	CATSRDTFGGSGYTF	TGTGCCACCAGCAGAGATACTTTCGGCGGGTCTGGCTACACCTTC
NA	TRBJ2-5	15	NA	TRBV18	CASSLQGGGQETQYF	TGTGCCAGCTCACTTCAGGGAGGAGGACAAGAGACCCAGTACTTC
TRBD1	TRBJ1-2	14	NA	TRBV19	CASSTQGVNYGYTF	TGTGCCAGTAGCACCCAGGGGGTTAACTATGGCTACACCTTC
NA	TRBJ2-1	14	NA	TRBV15	CATSRAPGDDEQFF	TGTGCCACCAGCAGAGCGCCAGGGGATGATGAGCAGTTCTTC
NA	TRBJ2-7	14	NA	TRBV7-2	CASSQPGDSYEQYF	TGTGCCAGCAGCCAACCGGGGGACTCCTACGAGCAGTACTTC
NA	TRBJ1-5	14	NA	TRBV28	CASTESVDNQPQHF	TGTGCCAGCACGGAGTCGGTTGACAATCAGCCCCAGCATTTT
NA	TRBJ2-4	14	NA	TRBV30	CASGGDISLNIQYF	TGTGCCAGTGGGGGGGACATCAGTTTAAACATTCAGTACTTC
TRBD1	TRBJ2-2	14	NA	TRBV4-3	CASSRGRDTGELFF	TGCGCCAGCAGCAGGGGGCGCGACACCGGGGAGCTGTTTTTT
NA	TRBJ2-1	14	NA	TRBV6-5	CASSYSIRGNEQFF	TGTGCCAGCAGTTACTCGATAAGGGGCAATGAGCAGTTCTTC
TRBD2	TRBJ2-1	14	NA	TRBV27	CATKGLAVYNEQFF	TGTGCCACCAAGGGACTAGCGGTCTACAATGAGCAGTTCTTC
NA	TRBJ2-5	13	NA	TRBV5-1	CASSPRGLETQYF	TGCGCCAGCAGTCCCCGGGGTCTAGAGACCCAGTACTTC
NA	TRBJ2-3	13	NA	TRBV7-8	CASRIYQTDTQYF	TGTGCCAGCAGGATATATCAGACAGATACGCAGTATTTT
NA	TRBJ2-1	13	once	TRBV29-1	CSVEVAFQGEQFF	TGCAGCGTTGAGGTAGCGTTCCAAGGAGAGCAGTTCTTC
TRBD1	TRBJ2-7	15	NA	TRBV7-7	CASSFRQGQEYEQYF	TGTGCTAGCAGCTTCCGACAGGGACAGGAGTACGAGCAGTACTTC
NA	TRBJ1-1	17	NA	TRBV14	CASSHSTGRYTNTEAFF	TGTGCCAGCAGCCATTCGACAGGCCGTTATACCAACACTGAAGCTTTCTTT
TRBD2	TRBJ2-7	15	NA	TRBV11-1	CASSLAQREYYEQYF	TGTGCCAGCAGCTTAGCCCAGCGGGAGTACTACGAGCAGTACTTC
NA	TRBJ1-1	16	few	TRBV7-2	CASSLPSGDPETEAFF	TGTGCCAGCAGCCTACCTTCGGGGGATCCGGAGACTGAAGCTTTCTTT
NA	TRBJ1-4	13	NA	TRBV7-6	CASSLGLREKLFF	TGTGCCAGCAGCTTGGGACTCCGTGAAAAACTGTTTTTT
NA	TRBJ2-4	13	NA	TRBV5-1	CASSGEGKNIQYF	TGCGCCAGCAGCGGAGAAGGCAAAAACATTCAGTACTTC
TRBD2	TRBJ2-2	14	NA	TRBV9	CASSAGGSTGELFF	TGTGCCAGCAGCGCGGGAGGGTCCACCGGGGAGCTGTTTTTT
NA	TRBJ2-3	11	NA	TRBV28	CASSPYDTQYF	TGTGCCAGCAGTCCCTACGATACGCAGTATTTT
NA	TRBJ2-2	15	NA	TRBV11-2	CASSLQGSNTGELFF	TGTGCCAGCAGTCTACAGGGCTCGAACACCGGGGAGCTGTTTTTT
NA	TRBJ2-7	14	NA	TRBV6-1	CASPRQDPPYEQYF	TGTGCCAGCCCGCGACAGGATCCCCCCTACGAGCAGTACTTC
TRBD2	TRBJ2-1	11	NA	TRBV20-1	CSALGGDEQFF	TGCAGTGCCTTGGGGGGGGATGAGCAGTTCTTC
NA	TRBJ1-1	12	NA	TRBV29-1	CSVIDTNTEAFF	TGCAGCGTTATCGACACGAACACTGAAGCTTTCTTT
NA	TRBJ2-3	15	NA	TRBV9	CASSVGTPNTDTQYF	TGTGCCAGCAGCGTAGGGACACCAAACACAGATACGCAGTATTTT
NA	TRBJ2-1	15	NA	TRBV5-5	CASSLFWDTNNEQFF	TGTGCCAGCAGCTTGTTTTGGGACACAAACAATGAGCAGTTCTTC
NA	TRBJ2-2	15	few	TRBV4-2	CASSQLQGFTGELFF	TGTGCCAGCAGCCAACTACAGGGTTTTACCGGGGAGCTGTTTTTT
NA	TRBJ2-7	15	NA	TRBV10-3	CAISNIGRSGYEQYF	TGTGCCATCAGTAACATCGGAAGATCAGGCTACGAGCAGTACTTC
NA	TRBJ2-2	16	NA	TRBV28	CASSLSGLAATGELFF	TGTGCCAGCAGTTTGTCTGGGCTAGCCGCGACCGGGGAGCTGTTTTTT
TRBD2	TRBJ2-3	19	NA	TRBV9	CASSGGLAGGTMSTDTQYF	TGTGCCAGCAGCGGCGGACTAGCGGGAGGGACGATGAGCACAGATACGCAGTATTTT
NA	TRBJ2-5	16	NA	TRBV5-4	CASSLALTEGQETQYF	TGTGCCAGCAGCTTGGCCCTCACGGAGGGGCAAGAGACCCAGTACTTC
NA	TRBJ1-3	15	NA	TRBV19	CASRDTGGSGNTIYF	TGTGCCAGTAGGGATACCGGGGGCTCTGGAAACACCATATATTTT
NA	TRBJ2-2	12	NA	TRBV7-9	CSSSLGDGELFF	TGTTCCAGCAGTTTGGGAGACGGGGAGCTGTTTTTT
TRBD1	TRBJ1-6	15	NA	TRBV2	CASRAGTGGNSPLHF	TGTGCCAGCAGAGCCGGGACAGGGGGCAATTCACCCCTCCACTTT
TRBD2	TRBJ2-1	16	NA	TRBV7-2	CASSSGGGLARNEQFF	TGTGCCAGCAGCTCCGGCGGTGGACTAGCACGGAATGAGCAGTTCTTC
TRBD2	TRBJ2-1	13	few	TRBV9	CATSGTLMGEQFF	TGTGCCACTAGCGGGACGTTGATGGGAGAGCAGTTCTTC